This T cell receptor (beta chain) was recovered during a study of radiotherapy plus CTLA-4 blockade in lung cancer. This clone was picked up one time. The protocol was immunoSEQ multiplex PCR, while the TCRdb copy is restricted to in-frame clones and leaves out a portion. The sample lists about 95,000 clones, about four fifths occurring once. Germline CDR1 MDHEN, CDR2 SYDVKM. There are 14 residues in the CDR3. The ends were cut back, 3 bases at V and 4 bases at J, with 12 bases in the middle. This clonotype originated in a human donor with non-small cell lung cancer who had stable disease on radiotherapy plus ipilimumab. The sample was peripheral blood, taken from a patient treated with radiotherapy plus ipilimumab. The chain links TRBV28 to TRBJ2-5; D remains ambiguous. CDR3 sequence: CASSLVTVPETQYF. CDR3 nucleotide sequence: TGTGCCAGCAGTTTGGTCACTGTTCCAGAGACCCAGTACTTC.